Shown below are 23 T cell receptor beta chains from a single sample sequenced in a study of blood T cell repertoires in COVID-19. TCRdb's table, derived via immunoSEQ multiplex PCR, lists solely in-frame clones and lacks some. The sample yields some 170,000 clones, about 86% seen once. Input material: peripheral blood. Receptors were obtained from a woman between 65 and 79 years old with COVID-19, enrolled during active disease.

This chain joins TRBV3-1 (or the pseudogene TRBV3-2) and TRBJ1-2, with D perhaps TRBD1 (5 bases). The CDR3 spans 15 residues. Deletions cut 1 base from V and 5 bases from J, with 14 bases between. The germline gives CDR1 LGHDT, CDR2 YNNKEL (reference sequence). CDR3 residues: CASSQGPGTYYGYTF. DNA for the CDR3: TGTGCCAGCAGCCAAGGCCCAGGGACTTATTATGGCTACACCTTC.

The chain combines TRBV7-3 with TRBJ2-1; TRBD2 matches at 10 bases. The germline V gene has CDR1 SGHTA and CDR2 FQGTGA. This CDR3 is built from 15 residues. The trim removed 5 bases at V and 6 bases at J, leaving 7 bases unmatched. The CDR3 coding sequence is TGTGCCAGCAGCACCCGGTCTAGCGGGAGCAATGAGCAGTTCTTC. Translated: CASSTRSSGSNEQFF.

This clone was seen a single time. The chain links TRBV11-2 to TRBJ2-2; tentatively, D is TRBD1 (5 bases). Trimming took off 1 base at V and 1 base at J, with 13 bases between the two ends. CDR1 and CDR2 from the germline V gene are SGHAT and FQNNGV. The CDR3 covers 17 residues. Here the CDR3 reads CASSLVPRTLNTGELFF. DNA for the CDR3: TGTGCCAGCAGCTTAGTCCCTCGGACATTGAACACCGGGGAGCTGTTTTTT.

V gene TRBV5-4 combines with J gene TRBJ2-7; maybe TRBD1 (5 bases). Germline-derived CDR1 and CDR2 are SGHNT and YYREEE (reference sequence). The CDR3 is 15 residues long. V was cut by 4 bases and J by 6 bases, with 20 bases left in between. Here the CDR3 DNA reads TGTGCCAGCAGCACCTATAACAGCAGGGTGGGCGAGCAGTACTTC. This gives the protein CASSTYNSRVGEQYF.

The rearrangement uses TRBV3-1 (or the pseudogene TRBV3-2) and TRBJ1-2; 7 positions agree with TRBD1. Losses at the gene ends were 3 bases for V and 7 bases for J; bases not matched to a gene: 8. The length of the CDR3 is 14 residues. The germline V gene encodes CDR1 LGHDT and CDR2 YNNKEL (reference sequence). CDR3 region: CASSQRGQSAGYTF. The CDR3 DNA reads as TGTGCCAGCAGCCAGAGGGGACAGTCGGCTGGCTACACCTTC.

The CDR3 here is CASLQTGSNTEAFF. Here the CDR3 DNA reads TGTGCCAGCTTACAGACAGGGTCGAACACTGAAGCTTTCTTT. This rearrangement joins TRBV18 to TRBJ1-1; 7 nucleotides agree with TRBD1. Germline CDR1 KGHSH, CDR2 LQKENI. Unmatched junction bases numbered 6, after V lost 7 bases and J lost 1 base. The CDR3 is 14 amino acids.

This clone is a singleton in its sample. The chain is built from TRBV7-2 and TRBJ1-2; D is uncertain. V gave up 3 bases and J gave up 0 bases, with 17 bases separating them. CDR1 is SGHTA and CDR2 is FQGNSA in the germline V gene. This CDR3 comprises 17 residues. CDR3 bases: TGTGCCAGCAGCTTGATATTGGGAGGGCGAGCTAACTATGGCTACACCTTC. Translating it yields CASSLILGGRANYGYTF.

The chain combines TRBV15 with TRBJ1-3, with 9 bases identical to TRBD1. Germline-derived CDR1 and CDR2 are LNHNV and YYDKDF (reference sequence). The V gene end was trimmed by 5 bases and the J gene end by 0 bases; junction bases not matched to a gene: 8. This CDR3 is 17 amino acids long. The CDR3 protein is CATSSRQGGLSGNTIYF. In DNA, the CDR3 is TGTGCCACCAGCTCCCGACAGGGGGGCCTCTCTGGAAACACCATATATTTT.

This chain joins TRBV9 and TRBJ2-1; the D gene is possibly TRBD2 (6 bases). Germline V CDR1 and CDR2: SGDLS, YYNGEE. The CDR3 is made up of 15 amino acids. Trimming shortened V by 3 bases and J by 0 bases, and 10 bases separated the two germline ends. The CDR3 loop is CASSAEGLSYNEQFF. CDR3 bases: TGTGCCAGCAGCGCGGAGGGGCTCTCCTACAATGAGCAGTTCTTC.

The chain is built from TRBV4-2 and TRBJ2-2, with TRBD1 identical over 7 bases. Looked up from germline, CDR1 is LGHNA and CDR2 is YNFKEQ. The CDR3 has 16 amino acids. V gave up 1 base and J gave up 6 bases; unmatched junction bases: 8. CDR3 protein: CASSQVRGRIAGELFF. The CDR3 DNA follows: TGTGCCAGCAGCCAAGTGAGGGGGCGGATCGCCGGGGAGCTGTTTTTT.

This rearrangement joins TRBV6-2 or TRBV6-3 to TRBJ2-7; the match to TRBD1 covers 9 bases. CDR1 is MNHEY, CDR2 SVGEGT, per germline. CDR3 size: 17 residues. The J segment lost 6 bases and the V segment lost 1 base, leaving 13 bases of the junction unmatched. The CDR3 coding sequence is TGTGCCAGCAGTTACTTCCAGGCCTGGGACAGGGAGGGCGAGCAGTACTTC. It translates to CASSYFQAWDREGEQYF.

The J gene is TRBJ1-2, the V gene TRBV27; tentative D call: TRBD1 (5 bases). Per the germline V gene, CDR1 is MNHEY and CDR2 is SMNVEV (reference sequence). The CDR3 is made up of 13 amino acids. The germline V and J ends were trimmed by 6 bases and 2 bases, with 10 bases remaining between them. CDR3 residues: CASSPRGNYGYTF. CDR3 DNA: TGTGCCAGCAGCCCAAGGGGAAACTATGGCTACACCTTC.

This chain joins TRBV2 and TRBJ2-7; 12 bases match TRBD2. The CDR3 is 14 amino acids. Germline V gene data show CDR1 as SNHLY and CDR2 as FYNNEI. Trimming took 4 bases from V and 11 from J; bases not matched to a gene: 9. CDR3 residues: CASSAPLAGGQEYF. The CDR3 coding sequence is TGTGCCAGCAGTGCACCACTAGCGGGAGGACAGGAGTACTTC.

CDR3: CASSLGRGQGRGNTEAFF. The CDR3 DNA sequence: TGCGCCAGCAGCTTGGGTAGGGGACAGGGTAGGGGGAACACTGAAGCTTTCTTT. The chain couples TRBV5-1 to TRBJ1-1, with 9 bases that match TRBD1. The length of the CDR3 is 18 residues. The germline gives CDR1 SGHRS, CDR2 YFSETQ. Trimming at V came to 0 bases and at J to 1 base, leaving 10 bases not matched to a gene.

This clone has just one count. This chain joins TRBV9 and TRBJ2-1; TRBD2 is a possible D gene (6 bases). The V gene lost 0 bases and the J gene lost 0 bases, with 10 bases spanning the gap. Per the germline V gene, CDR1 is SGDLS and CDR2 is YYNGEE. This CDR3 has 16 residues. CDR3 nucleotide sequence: TGTGCCAGCAGCGTAGGCGGGACCAGCTCCTACAATGAGCAGTTCTTC. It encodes CASSVGGTSSYNEQFF.

CDR3 bases: TGTGCCAGCAGCTCCCGGGAGCGGTACAATGAGCAGTTCTTC. Protein product: CASSSRERYNEQFF. The V gene is TRBV11-2, the J gene TRBJ2-1, with D perhaps TRBD2 (6 bases). The CDR3 runs 14 residues. The germline V gene encodes CDR1 SGHAT and CDR2 FQNNGV. The V gene lost 4 bases and the J gene lost 4 bases, with 11 bases spanning the gap.

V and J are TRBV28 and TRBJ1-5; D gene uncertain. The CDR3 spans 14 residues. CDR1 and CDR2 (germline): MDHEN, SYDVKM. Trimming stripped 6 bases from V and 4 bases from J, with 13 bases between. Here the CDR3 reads CASSHGGGNQPQHF. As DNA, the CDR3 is TGTGCCAGCAGCCACGGTGGAGGGAATCAGCCCCAGCATTTT.

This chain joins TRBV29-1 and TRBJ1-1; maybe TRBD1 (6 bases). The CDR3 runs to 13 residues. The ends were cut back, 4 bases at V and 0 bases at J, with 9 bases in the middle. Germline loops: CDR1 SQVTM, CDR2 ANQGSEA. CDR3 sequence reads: CSVVGQLNTEAFF. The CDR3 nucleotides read TGCAGCGTTGTCGGACAGTTGAACACTGAAGCTTTCTTT.

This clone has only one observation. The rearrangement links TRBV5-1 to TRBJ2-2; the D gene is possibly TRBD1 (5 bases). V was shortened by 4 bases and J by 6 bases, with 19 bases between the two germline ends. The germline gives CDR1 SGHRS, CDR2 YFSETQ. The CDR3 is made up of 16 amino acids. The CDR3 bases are TGCGCCAGCAGCCCGGCCGGTGGGGCGCTTGCCGGGGAGCTGTTTTTT. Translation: CASSPAGGALAGELFF. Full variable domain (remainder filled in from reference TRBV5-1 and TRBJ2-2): KAGVTQTPRYLIKTRGQQVTLSCSPISGHRSVSWYQQTPGQGLQFLFEYFSETQRNKGNFPGRFSGRQFSNSRSEMNVSTLELGDSALYLCASSPAGGALAGELFFGEGSRLTVL.

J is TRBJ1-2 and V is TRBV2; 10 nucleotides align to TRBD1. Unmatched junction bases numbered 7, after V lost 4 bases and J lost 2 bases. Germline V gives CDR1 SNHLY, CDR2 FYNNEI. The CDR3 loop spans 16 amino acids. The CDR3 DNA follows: TGTGCCAGCAGTGCAACCCGACAGGGGGCCAACTATGGCTACACCTTC. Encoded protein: CASSATRQGANYGYTF.

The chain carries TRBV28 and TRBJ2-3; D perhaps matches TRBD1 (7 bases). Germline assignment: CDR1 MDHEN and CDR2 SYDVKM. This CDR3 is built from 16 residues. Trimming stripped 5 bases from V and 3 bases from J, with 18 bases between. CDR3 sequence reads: CASSGGTVVGTDTQYF. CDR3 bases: TGTGCCAGCAGTGGAGGGACAGTGGTTGGGACAGATACGCAGTATTTT.

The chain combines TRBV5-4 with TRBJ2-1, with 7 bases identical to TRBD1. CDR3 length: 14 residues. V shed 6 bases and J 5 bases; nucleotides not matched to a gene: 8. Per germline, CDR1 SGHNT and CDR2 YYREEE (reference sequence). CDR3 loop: CASTVGQRNNEQFF. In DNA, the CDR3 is TGTGCCAGCACTGTGGGACAGAGAAACAATGAGCAGTTCTTC.

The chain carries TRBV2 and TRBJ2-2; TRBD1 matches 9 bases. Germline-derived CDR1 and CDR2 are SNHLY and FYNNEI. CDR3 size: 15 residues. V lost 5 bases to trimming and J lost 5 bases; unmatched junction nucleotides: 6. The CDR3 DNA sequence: TGTGCCAGCAGTAACGACAGGGGGAGTACCGGGGAGCTGTTTTTT. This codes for CASSNDRGSTGELFF.